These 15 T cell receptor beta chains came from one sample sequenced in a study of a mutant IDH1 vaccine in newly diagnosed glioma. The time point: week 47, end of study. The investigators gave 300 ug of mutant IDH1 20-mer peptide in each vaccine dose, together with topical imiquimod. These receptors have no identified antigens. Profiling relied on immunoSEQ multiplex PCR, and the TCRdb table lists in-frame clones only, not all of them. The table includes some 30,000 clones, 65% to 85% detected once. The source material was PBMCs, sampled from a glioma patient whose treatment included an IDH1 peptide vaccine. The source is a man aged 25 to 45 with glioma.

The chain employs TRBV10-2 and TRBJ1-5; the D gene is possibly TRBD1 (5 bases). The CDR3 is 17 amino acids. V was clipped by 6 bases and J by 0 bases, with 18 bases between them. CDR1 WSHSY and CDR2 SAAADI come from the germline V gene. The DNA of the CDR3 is TGCGCCAGCAGCCCCACAGGAGTAAGATTTAGCAATCAGCCCCAGCATTTT. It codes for CASSPTGVRFSNQPQHF.

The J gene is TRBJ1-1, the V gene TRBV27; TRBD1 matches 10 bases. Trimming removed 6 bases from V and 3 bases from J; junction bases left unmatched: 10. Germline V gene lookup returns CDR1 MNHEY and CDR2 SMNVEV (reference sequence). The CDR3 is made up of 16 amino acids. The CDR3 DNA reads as TGTGCCAGCAGCTCGGTGACAGGGGGCGATTACACTGAAGCTTTCTTT. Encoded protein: CASSSVTGGDYTEAFF.

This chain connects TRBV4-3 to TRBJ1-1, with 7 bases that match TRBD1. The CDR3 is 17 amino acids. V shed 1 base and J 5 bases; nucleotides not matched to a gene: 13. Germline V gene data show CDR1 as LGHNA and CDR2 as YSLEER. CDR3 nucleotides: TGCGCCAGCAGCCAAGGTGCGGGACAGAGCCCATTGACTGAAGCTTTCTTT. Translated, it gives CASSQGAGQSPLTEAFF.

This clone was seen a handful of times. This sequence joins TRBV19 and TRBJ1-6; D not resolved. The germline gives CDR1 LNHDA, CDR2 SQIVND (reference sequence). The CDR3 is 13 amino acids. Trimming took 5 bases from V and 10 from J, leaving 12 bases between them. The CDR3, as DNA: TGTGCCAGTAGTCCCGGAGGTTACTCACCCCTCCACTTT. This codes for CASSPGGYSPLHF.

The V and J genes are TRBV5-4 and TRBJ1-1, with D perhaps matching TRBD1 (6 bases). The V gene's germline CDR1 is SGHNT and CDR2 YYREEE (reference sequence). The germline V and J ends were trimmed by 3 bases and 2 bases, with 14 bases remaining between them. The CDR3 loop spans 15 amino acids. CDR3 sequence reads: CASSSVDRSNTEAFF. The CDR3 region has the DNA TGTGCCAGCAGCTCGGTGGACAGATCAAACACTGAAGCTTTCTTT.

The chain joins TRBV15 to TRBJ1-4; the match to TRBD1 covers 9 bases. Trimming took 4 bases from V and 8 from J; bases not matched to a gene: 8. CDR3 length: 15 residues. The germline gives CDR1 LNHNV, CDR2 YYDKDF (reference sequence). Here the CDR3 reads CATSKPGQGGEKLFF. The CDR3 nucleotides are TGTGCCACCAGCAAACCGGGACAGGGAGGCGAAAAACTGTTTTTT.

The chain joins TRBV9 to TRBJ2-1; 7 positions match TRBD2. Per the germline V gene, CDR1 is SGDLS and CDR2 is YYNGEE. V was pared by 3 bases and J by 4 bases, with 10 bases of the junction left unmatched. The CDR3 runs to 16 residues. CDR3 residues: CASSGGLGGSYNEQFF. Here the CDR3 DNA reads TGTGCCAGCAGCGGAGGACTGGGGGGGTCGTACAATGAGCAGTTCTTC. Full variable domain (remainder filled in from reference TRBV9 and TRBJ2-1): DSGVTQTPKHLITATGQRVTLRCSPRSGDLSVYWYQQSLDQGLQFLIQYYNGEERAKGNILERFSAQQFPDLHSELNLSSLELGDSALYFCASSGGLGGSYNEQFFGPGTRLTVL.

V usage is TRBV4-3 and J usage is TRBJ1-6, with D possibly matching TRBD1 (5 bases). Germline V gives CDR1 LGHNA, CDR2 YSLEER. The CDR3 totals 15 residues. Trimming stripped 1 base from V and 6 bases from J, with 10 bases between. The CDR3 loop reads CASSQVRDGNSPLHF. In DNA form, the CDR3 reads TGCGCCAGCAGCCAAGTAAGGGACGGTAATTCACCCCTCCACTTT.

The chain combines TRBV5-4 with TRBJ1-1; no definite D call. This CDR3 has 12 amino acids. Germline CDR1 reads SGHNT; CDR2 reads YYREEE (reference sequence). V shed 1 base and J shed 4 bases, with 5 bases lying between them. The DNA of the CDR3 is TGTGCCAGCAGCTTGCGGGGCACTGAAGCTTTCTTT. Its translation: CASSLRGTEAFF.

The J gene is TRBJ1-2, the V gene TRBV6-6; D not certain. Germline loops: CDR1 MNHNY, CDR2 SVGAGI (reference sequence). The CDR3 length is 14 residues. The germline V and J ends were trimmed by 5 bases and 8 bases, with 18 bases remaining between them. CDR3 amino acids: CASSVKLLDGGYTF. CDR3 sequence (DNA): TGTGCCAGCAGTGTTAAGCTCCTTGATGGAGGCTACACCTTC.

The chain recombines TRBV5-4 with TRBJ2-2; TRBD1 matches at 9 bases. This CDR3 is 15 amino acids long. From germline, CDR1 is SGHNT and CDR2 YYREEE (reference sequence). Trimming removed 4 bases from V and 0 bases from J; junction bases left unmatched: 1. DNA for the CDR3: TGTGCCAGCAGCCGGACAGGGGCGAACACCGGGGAGCTGTTTTTT. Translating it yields CASSRTGANTGELFF.

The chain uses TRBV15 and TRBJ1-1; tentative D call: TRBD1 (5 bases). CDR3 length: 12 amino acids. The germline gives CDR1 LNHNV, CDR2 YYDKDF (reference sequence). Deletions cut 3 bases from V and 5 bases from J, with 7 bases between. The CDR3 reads CATSRGRTEAFF. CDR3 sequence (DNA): TGTGCCACCAGCAGGGGGCGGACTGAAGCTTTCTTT.

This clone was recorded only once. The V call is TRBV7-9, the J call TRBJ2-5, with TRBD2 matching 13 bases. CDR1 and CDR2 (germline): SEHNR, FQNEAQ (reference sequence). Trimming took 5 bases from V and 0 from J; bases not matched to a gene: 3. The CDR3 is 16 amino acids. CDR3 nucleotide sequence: TGTGCCAGCAGCCTCGGGACTAGCGGGGACCAAGAGACCCAGTACTTC. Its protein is CASSLGTSGDQETQYF.

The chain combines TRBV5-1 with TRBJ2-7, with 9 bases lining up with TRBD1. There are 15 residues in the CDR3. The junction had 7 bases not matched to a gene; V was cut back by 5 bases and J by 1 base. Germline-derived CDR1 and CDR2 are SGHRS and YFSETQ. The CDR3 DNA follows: TGCGCCAGCAGAGCTGGGACAGGGTTATCCTACGAGCAGTACTTC. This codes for CASRAGTGLSYEQYF. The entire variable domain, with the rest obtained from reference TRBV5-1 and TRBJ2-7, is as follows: KAGVTQTPRYLIKTRGQQVTLSCSPISGHRSVSWYQQTPGQGLQFLFEYFSETQRNKGNFPGRFSGRQFSNSRSEMNVSTLELGDSALYLCASRAGTGLSYEQYFGPGTRLTVT.

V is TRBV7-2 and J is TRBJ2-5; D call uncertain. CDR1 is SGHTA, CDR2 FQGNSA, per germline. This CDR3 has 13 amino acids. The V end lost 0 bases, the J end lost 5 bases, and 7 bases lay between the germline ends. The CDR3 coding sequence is TGTGCCAGCAGCTTAGCTGTCCGGGAGACCCAGTACTTC. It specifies CASSLAVRETQYF.